This T cell receptor beta chain was sequenced during a study of T cells in Graves' hyperthyroidism and ophthalmopathy. General study points: Researchers found most expanded thyroid clonotypes above 0.001 in blood as well.

With 0 bases removed from V and 4 bases from J, the gap between germline ends came to 15 bases. Per germline, CDR1 GTSNPN and CDR2 SVGIG (reference sequence). The CDR3 runs 15 residues. RNA transcripts yielded amplified TCR beta CDR3 regions. With the HTBI primer set, the TCR CDR3 went through a first round of RT-PCR. TCRdb re-derived calls from the multiplex PCR reads in MiXCR, one entry per CDR3 protein. Of 500,000 to 600,000 distinct CDR3 sequences listed, 20% were seen once; the top ten hold approximately 48%. This clonotype has at least ten counts. Its specificity is not known. The sample was blood. The clonotype comes from a man aged 35 to 55 with Graves' ophthalmopathy. This chain joins TRBV30 and TRBJ1-1; D call uncertain. This CDR3 reads CAWSVLAAPPTEAFF. In nucleotides, the CDR3 is TGTGCCTGGAGTGTACTGGCGGCACCACCCACTGAAGCTTTCTTT.